The T cell receptor (beta chain) under discussion was sequenced for a study of long-term antiretroviral therapy in people with HIV. The assay used was immunoSEQ (version v3.0), run at survey level. TCRdb keeps only in-frame clones here, not all; method: immunoSEQ multiplex PCR. The sample lists 20,000 to 30,000 clones, about 86% occurring once. V was clipped by 5 bases and J by 2 bases, with 14 bases between them. CDR3 length equals 15 residues. In germline, CDR1 is SGHTA, CDR2 FQGTGA. About this clone: The antigen remains unidentified.

Overall study findings and caveats: The study found that diversity rose after ART but stayed below transplant donor controls.

The material was unsorted PBMCs, obtained 3 years after starting antiretroviral therapy. This receptor was obtained from a man aged 18 to 29 with HIV. The V gene is TRBV7-3, the J gene TRBJ2-3; D is tentatively TRBD1 or TRBD2 (5 bases each). Written as DNA, the CDR3 is TGTGCCAGCAGCCCTCGGGGCGATTACACAGATACGCAGTATTTT. The encoded protein is CASSPRGDYTDTQYF.